These 16 T cell receptor beta chains share one sample of origin, sequenced in a study of identifying expanded T cells in peripheral blood. Some clones are missing from TCRdb's copy, which holds only in-frame ones; the method was immunoSEQ multiplex PCR. Altogether 65,000 to 95,000 clones are present, roughly 89% being singletons, with the ten largest covering around a fifth. The sequenced sample consisted of blood. All receptors derive from a person aged 18 to 69 in good health.

The count of this clone is one. J is TRBJ2-1 and V is TRBV5-1; TRBD1 aligns across 7 bases. The germline CDR1 and CDR2 sequences are SGHRS and YFSETQ. The V and J ends lost 0 bases and 7 bases, in that order; junction bases with no gene match: 10. The CDR3 contains 16 residues. The CDR3 DNA follows: TGCGCCAGCAGCTTGGGTGGTACGACAGGGCCGAATGAGCAGTTCTTC. Translation: CASSLGGTTGPNEQFF.

This chain links TRBV7-9 with TRBJ2-3; 8 bases align to TRBD2. V was pared by 2 bases and J by 4 bases, with 5 bases of the junction left unmatched. This CDR3 has 15 residues. The V gene's germline CDR1 is SEHNR and CDR2 FQNEAQ (reference sequence). The CDR3: CASSLRAGVSDTQYF. The CDR3 DNA sequence: TGTGCCAGCAGCTTAAGAGCGGGAGTGTCAGATACGCAGTATTTT.

This clone showed up just once. The chain combines TRBV6-6 with TRBJ1-2, with TRBD1 as a possible D gene (6 bases). From germline, CDR1 is MNHNY and CDR2 SVGAGI (reference sequence). V was trimmed by 6 bases and J by 2 bases, leaving 10 bases between them. The CDR3 consists of 13 residues. The CDR3 sequence is CASRNRGNYGYTF. CDR3 nucleotides: TGTGCCAGCAGGAATAGGGGGAACTATGGCTACACCTTC.

This clone appeared a few times. This chain links TRBV10-1 with TRBJ1-2; D unclear. The germline gives CDR1 WNHNN, CDR2 SYGVQD (reference sequence). The V end lost 6 bases, the J end lost 3 bases, and 17 bases lay between the germline ends. The CDR3 loop spans 15 amino acids. CDR3 sequence (DNA): TGCGCCAGCAGCGTACCGACGTCTCAGGACTATGGCTACACCTTC. Translating it yields CASSVPTSQDYGYTF.

The genes are TRBV6-1 and TRBJ1-5; maybe TRBD1 (5 bases). The germline V and J ends were trimmed by 7 bases and 7 bases, with 20 bases remaining between them. The CDR3 runs 15 residues. From germline, CDR1 is MNHNS and CDR2 SASEGT. The CDR3 bases are TGTGCCAGCACGAGTGAGGGGTTGGGGGAGCAGCCCCAGCATTTT. Amino acids: CASTSEGLGEQPQHF.

This chain connects TRBV27 to TRBJ2-7; D is unresolved. CDR3 length equals 13 residues. The germline V and J ends were trimmed by 5 bases and 7 bases, with 15 bases remaining between them. Germline values: CDR1 MNHEY, CDR2 SMNVEV (reference sequence). CDR3 DNA sequence: TGTGCCAGCAGTACCCGTTTAGGGTGGGAGCAGTACTTC. It specifies CASSTRLGWEQYF.

In DNA form, the CDR3 reads TGCGCCAGCAGCTTGACAGGGAACCAAGAGACCCAGTACTTC. Its translation: CASSLTGNQETQYF. The V and J genes are TRBV5-1 and TRBJ2-5; perhaps TRBD1 as D (6 bases). The germline V gene encodes CDR1 SGHRS and CDR2 YFSETQ. Trimming shortened V by 1 base and J by 0 bases, and 7 bases separated the two germline ends. This CDR3 contains 14 residues.

The chain carries TRBV4-1 and TRBJ2-5, with TRBD1 matching 7 bases. CDR3 size: 15 residues. From germline, CDR1 is MGHRA and CDR2 YSYEKL. V lost 3 bases and J lost 4; bases outside the gene matches: 8. CDR3 sequence reads: CASSQADRDGETQYF. For the CDR3, the DNA is TGCGCCAGCAGCCAGGCTGACAGGGACGGAGAGACCCAGTACTTC.

J is TRBJ1-2 and V is TRBV28; D might be TRBD1 (6 bases). Germline lookup yields CDR1 MDHEN and CDR2 SYDVKM. The CDR3 is 14 amino acids. V lost 7 bases to trimming and J lost 4 bases, with 16 bases between them. The CDR3 nucleotides are TGTGCCAGCAACCATCGGACAGACTTCTATGGCTACACCTTC. This codes for CASNHRTDFYGYTF.

This clone occurred once. A clone one base away is much larger, so this may be a read error. The gene calls are TRBV7-9 and TRBJ1-1; D is ambiguous. Germline V lookup: CDR1 SEHNR, CDR2 FQNEAQ (reference sequence). The CDR3 totals 12 residues. Trimming took off 2 bases at V and 0 bases at J, with 1 base between the two ends. CDR3 sequence: CASSLLNTEAFF. The DNA for the CDR3 is TGTGCCAGCAGCTTATTGAACACTGAAGCTTTCTTT.

The chain carries TRBV19 and TRBJ2-7; D ambiguous. V was trimmed by 3 bases and J by 4 bases, leaving 16 bases between them. CDR1 is LNHDA and CDR2 is SQIVND in the germline V gene (reference sequence). CDR3 length: 15 amino acids. The CDR3 nucleotides are TGTGCCAGTAGTATGGGCGTCGCTGGTTTGTACGAGCAGTACTTC. This codes for CASSMGVAGLYEQYF.

The J gene is TRBJ2-4, the V gene TRBV7-2; 10 bases match TRBD1. Per the germline V gene, CDR1 is SGHTA and CDR2 is FQGNSA. The CDR3 loop spans 16 amino acids. Trimming at V came to 5 bases and at J to 8 bases, leaving 12 bases not matched to a gene. In nucleotides, the CDR3 is TGTGCCAGCAGCCCGACGACAGGGGGCGAGATATACATTCAGTACTTC. This gives the protein CASSPTTGGEIYIQYF.

This sequence joins TRBV28 and TRBJ1-2, with D maybe TRBD1 (5 bases). The CDR3 has 14 residues. The germline gives CDR1 MDHEN, CDR2 SYDVKM. Trimming took 2 bases from V and 8 from J, leaving 15 bases between them. The DNA of the CDR3 is TGTGCCAGCAGTTTACAACGCGAAGGGGAAGGCTACACCTTC. This sequence encodes CASSLQREGEGYTF.

This chain connects TRBV30 to TRBJ1-5; D perhaps matches TRBD1 (6 bases). This CDR3 spans 14 amino acids. V was clipped by 6 bases and J by 7 bases, with 19 bases between them. In germline, CDR1 is GTSNPN, CDR2 SVGIG (reference sequence). The CDR3 nucleotides are TGTGCCTGTAACAGCCGGGACACCTACCAGCCCCAGCATTTT. Its translation is CACNSRDTYQPQHF.

This sequence joins TRBV5-1 and TRBJ1-4; unclear D gene. Between the trimmed V and J ends, which lost 4 bases and 5 bases, there was a span of 12 bases. From germline, CDR1 is SGHRS and CDR2 YFSETQ. The CDR3 sequence is 14 residues long. The chain's CDR3 is CASSPGGINEKLFF. The DNA for the CDR3 is TGCGCCAGCAGCCCTGGTGGAATCAATGAAAAACTGTTTTTT.

The V gene is TRBV4-1, the J gene TRBJ2-5; possible D gene TRBD1, 5 bases. Judging by the DNA end, TRBJ2-7 fits better; the J call may be wrong. This CDR3 is 15 amino acids long. Germline V gene lookup returns CDR1 MGHRA and CDR2 YSYEKL. The CDR3 coding sequence is TGCGCCAGCAGCCAAGATCAGGGTCAATCCTACGAGCAGTACTTC. Translating gives CASSQDQGQSYEQYF.